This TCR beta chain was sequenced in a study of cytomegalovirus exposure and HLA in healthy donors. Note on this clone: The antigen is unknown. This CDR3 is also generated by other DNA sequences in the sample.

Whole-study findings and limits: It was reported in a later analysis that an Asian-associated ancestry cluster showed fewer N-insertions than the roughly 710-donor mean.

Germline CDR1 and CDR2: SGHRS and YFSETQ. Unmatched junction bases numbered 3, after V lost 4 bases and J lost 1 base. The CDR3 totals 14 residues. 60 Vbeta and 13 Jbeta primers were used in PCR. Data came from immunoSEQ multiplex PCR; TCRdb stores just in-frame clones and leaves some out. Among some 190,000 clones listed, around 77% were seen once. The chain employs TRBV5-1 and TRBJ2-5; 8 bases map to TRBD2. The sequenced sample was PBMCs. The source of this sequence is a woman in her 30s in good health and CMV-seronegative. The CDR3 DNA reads TGCGCCAGCAGCCTCGGGACTAGCCAAGAGACCCAGTACTTC. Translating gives CASSLGTSQETQYF.